Shown below are 21 T cell receptor beta chains from a single sample sequenced in a study of CD8 T cells in ankylosing spondylitis. The study's findings and limits: Typical of ankylosing spondylitis blood, it appeared, was a TCR beta motif of under 10 highly homologous variants.

Each CDR3 protein gets one entry after TCRdb re-called the 5' RACE reads with MiXCR. The sample carries fewer than 500,000 distinct CDR3 sequences, 25% to 30% recorded once. These receptors have no known antigen. Sequencing used blood, either unsorted or a sorted T cell fraction (not recorded which). These receptors came from a male donor with ankylosing spondylitis.

The table lists this clonotype with a few counts. One end of the junction does not line up with germline, which may come from a read error. This sequence joins TRBV5-4 and TRBJ2-1, with TRBD2 identical over 14 bases. The CDR3 extends over 17 amino acids. Germline lookup yields CDR1 SGHNT and CDR2 YYREEE (reference sequence). The CDR3 here is CASSSRTSGRPYGGQFF. The CDR3, as DNA: TGTGCAAGCAGCTCTCGGACTAGCGGGAGGCCTTACGGCGGGCAGTTCTTC. Full variable domain (rest looked up from reference TRBV5-4 and TRBJ2-1): ETGVTQSPTHLIKTRGQQVTLRCSSQSGHNTVSWYQQALGQGPQFIFQYYREEENGRGNFPPRFSGLQFPNYSSELNVNALELDDSALYLCASSSRTSGRPYGGQFFGPGTRLTVL.

The V call is TRBV7-2, the J call TRBJ2-1; 7 nucleotides agree with TRBD1. Unmatched junction bases numbered 3, after V lost 7 bases and J lost 3 bases. This CDR3 is built from 13 residues. Germline CDR1 is SGHTA and CDR2 is FQGNSA. CDR3 protein: CASTGTDYNEQFF. In DNA form, the CDR3 reads TGTGCCAGCACCGGGACAGACTACAATGAGCAGTTCTTC.

This clonotype was picked up many times. The chain is built from TRBV24-1 and TRBJ2-1, with 7 bases identical to TRBD2. With V trimmed by 5 bases and J by 6 bases, 3 bases remained unmatched. Germline CDR1 reads KGHDR; CDR2 reads SFDVKD. The CDR3 sequence is 13 residues long. CDR3 sequence: CATSGLAGNEQFF. CDR3 DNA sequence: TGTGCCACCAGTGGGTTAGCGGGCAATGAGCAGTTCTTC.

The rearrangement joins TRBV7-9 to TRBJ2-3, with D maybe TRBD1 (6 bases). Germline assignment: CDR1 SEHNR and CDR2 FQNEAQ (reference sequence). The V end lost 3 bases, the J end lost 6 bases, and 13 bases lay between the germline ends. This CDR3 region has 14 residues. The DNA of the CDR3 is TGTGCCAGCAGCTTCACAGGGACCTTGGATACGCAGTATTTT. Translating it yields CASSFTGTLDTQYF.

This clonotype turned up a few times. The rearrangement joins TRBV7-7 to TRBJ2-2; D is uncertain. V was pared by 7 bases and J by 7 bases, with 7 bases between. This CDR3 spans 11 amino acids. From germline, CDR1 is SSHAT and CDR2 FNYEAQ (reference sequence). The CDR3 sequence: CASIVGGELFF. Written as DNA, the CDR3 is TGTGCCAGCATAGTCGGCGGGGAGCTGTTTTTT. The variable domain in full, with the rest retrieved from reference TRBV7-7 and TRBJ2-2, is GAGVSQSPRYKVTKRGQDVTLRCDPISSHATLYWYQQALGQGPEFLTYFNYEAQPDKSGLPSDRFSAERPEGSISTLTIQRTEQRDSAMYRCASIVGGELFFGEGSRLTVL.

In its sample, this clonotype was seen many times. This sequence joins TRBV12-3 or TRBV12-4 and TRBJ2-7; D is ambiguous. Trimming shortened V by 6 bases and J by 3 bases, and 9 bases separated the two germline ends. CDR3 length equals 12 residues. The CDR3 DNA reads as TGTGCCAGCAGCCGCGCAGGCTACGAGCAGTACGTC. Residues: CASSRAGYEQYV.

The chain couples TRBV20-1 to TRBJ2-5; TRBD2 agrees at 15 bases. Germline-derived CDR1 and CDR2 are DFQATT and SNEGSKA (reference sequence). The V gene end was trimmed by 4 bases and the J gene end by 5 bases; junction bases not matched to a gene: 5. The CDR3 is 15 residues long. In DNA form, the CDR3 reads TGCAGTGCTATCCCGGGACTAGCGGGAGGTGAGACCCAGTACTTC. Protein product: CSAIPGLAGGETQYF.

V gene TRBV5-4 combines with J gene TRBJ2-3; 12 positions agree with TRBD2. The CDR3 spans 16 residues. CDR1 SGHNT and CDR2 YYREEE come from the germline V gene (reference sequence). Germline trimming cut 4 bases from V and 2 bases from J; bases unmatched to any gene: 5. The CDR3 DNA sequence: TGTGCCAGCAGCAGGGGACTAGCGGGTACCACAGATACGCAGTATTTT. Its translation is CASSRGLAGTTDTQYF.

This clonotype was seen a few times. This sequence joins TRBV6-1 and TRBJ2-1; 8 bases align to TRBD2. The germline V gene has CDR1 MNHNS and CDR2 SASEGT. Losses at the gene ends were 10 bases for V and 2 bases for J; bases not matched to a gene: 7. CDR3 size: 14 residues. CDR3 coding DNA: TGTGCCACAGAAACTAGCGGACCCTACAATGAGCAGTTCTTC. This codes for CATETSGPYNEQFF.

The gene calls are TRBV5-1 and TRBJ1-6; possible D gene TRBD1, 5 bases. This CDR3 is built from 15 residues. Trimming shortened V by 4 bases and J by 6 bases, and 14 bases separated the two germline ends. In germline, CDR1 is SGHRS, CDR2 YFSETQ. CDR3 residues: CASSPAEGVNSPLHF. In DNA form, the CDR3 reads TGCGCCAGCAGCCCAGCGGAAGGGGTTAATTCACCCCTCCACTTT. The full variable domain, its missing parts supplied by reference TRBV5-1 and TRBJ1-6, is KAGVTQTPRYLIKTRGQQVTLSCSPISGHRSVSWYQQTPGQGLQFLFEYFSETQRNKGNFPGRFSGRQFSNSRSEMNVSTLELGDSALYLCASSPAEGVNSPLHFGNGTRLTVT.

This clonotype was seen a handful of times. The chain links TRBV29-1 to TRBJ2-7; D might be TRBD1 or TRBD2, each matching 5 bases. Germline V gives CDR1 SQVTM, CDR2 ANQGSEA. The CDR3 loop spans 11 amino acids. V lost 3 bases and J lost 9, with 12 bases in between. The CDR3: CSVDAGTGQYF. CDR3 sequence (DNA): TGCAGCGTTGATGCAGGGACGGGGCAGTACTTC.

The CDR3 loop is CASSFGPGSNEQFF. The CDR3 region has the DNA TGTGCCAGCAGCTTCGGACCGGGGAGCAATGAGCAGTTCTTC. The chain employs TRBV11-2 and TRBJ2-1; possible D gene TRBD2, 5 bases. V was trimmed by 3 bases and J by 6 bases, leaving 12 bases between them. The CDR3 is made up of 14 amino acids. Germline V CDR1 and CDR2: SGHAT, FQNNGV.

This clonotype was recorded a few times. The CDR3: CSVGSNQPQHF. DNA for the CDR3: TGCAGCGTGGGGAGCAATCAGCCCCAGCATTTT. V and J are TRBV29-1 and TRBJ1-5; D remains ambiguous. The CDR3 sequence is 11 residues long. The germline V gene encodes CDR1 SQVTM and CDR2 ANQGSEA. Trimming pared 6 bases from V and 1 base from J, leaving 4 bases between.

This clonotype was observed once. The chain combines TRBV7-7 with TRBJ2-5, with 9 bases matching TRBD2. CDR1 and CDR2 from the germline V gene are SSHAT and FNYEAQ (reference sequence). After removal of 5 bases from V and 5 bases from J, the junction contained 6 bases not matched to a gene. The CDR3 is 14 residues long. Here the CDR3 DNA reads TGTGCCAGCAGCCCCAGGACTAGCGCGGAGACCCAGTACTTC. Translation gives CASSPRTSAETQYF. Using reference TRBV7-7 and TRBJ2-5 for the parts outside the CDR3, the full variable domain is GAGVSQSPRYKVTKRGQDVTLRCDPISSHATLYWYQQALGQGPEFLTYFNYEAQPDKSGLPSDRFSAERPEGSISTLTIQRTEQRDSAMYRCASSPRTSAETQYFGPGTRLLVL.

This clonotype showed up just a few times. The V and J genes are TRBV24-1 and TRBJ1-5; 8 bases agree with TRBD1. CDR1 and CDR2 (germline): KGHDR, SFDVKD. The CDR3 sequence is 16 residues long. V shed 4 bases, J shed 3 bases, and the junction held 7 bases outside the gene matches. The CDR3 coding sequence is TGTGCCACCAGTGACCAAGGGACAGGTCTCAATCAGCCCCAGCATTTT. It is translated as CATSDQGTGLNQPQHF.

In its sample, this clonotype was seen once. V is TRBV7-9 and J is TRBJ2-3; D might be TRBD2 (5 bases). The CDR3 is made up of 15 amino acids. Germline V CDR1 and CDR2: SEHNR, FQNEAQ (reference sequence). V lost 4 bases to trimming and J lost 2 bases, with 13 bases between them. The CDR3: CASSSLAGITDTQYF. CDR3 DNA: TGTGCCAGCAGCTCACTGGCGGGTATCACAGATACGCAGTATTTT.

This sequence joins TRBV5-1 and TRBJ2-1; 11 nucleotides agree with TRBD2. The CDR3 length is 18 residues. Trimming removed 0 bases from V and 6 bases from J; junction bases left unmatched: 11. The V gene's germline CDR1 is SGHRS and CDR2 YFSETQ. The CDR3 coding sequence is TGCGCCAGCAGCTTGGGTAGCGGGAGGGCCGGGGTCGGCAATGAGCAGTTCTTC. As protein: CASSLGSGRAGVGNEQFF. The full variable domain, in which reference TRBV5-1 and TRBJ2-1 provide the parts outside the CDR3, is KAGVTQTPRYLIKTRGQQVTLSCSPISGHRSVSWYQQTPGQGLQFLFEYFSETQRNKGNFPGRFSGRQFSNSRSEMNVSTLELGDSALYLCASSLGSGRAGVGNEQFFGPGTRLTVL.

This clonotype has only a few counts. This chain connects TRBV5-1 to TRBJ2-3; D remains ambiguous. Germline V gives CDR1 SGHRS, CDR2 YFSETQ. CDR3 length equals 14 residues. V shed 0 bases and J shed 4 bases, with 9 bases lying between them. DNA for the CDR3: TGCGCCAGCAGCTTGGAGGTGGGCCCAGATACGCAGTATTTT. Encoded protein: CASSLEVGPDTQYF. Full variable domain (outside the CDR3, taken from reference TRBV5-1 and TRBJ2-3): KAGVTQTPRYLIKTRGQQVTLSCSPISGHRSVSWYQQTPGQGLQFLFEYFSETQRNKGNFPGRFSGRQFSNSRSEMNVSTLELGDSALYLCASSLEVGPDTQYFGPGTRLTVL.

The table lists this clonotype with a few counts. This sequence may be a read error, since a much larger clone differs from it by one base. The V call is TRBV27, the J call TRBJ2-2; D not resolved. This CDR3 is 14 amino acids long. V lost 5 bases and J 0 bases, leaving 7 bases between the germline ends. From germline, CDR1 is MNHEY and CDR2 SMNVEV (reference sequence). CDR3 DNA: TGTGCCAGCAGTCCCCCGGCGAACACCGGGGAGCTGTTTTTT. Protein sequence: CASSPPANTGELFF.

This clonotype was found many times. The V and J genes are TRBV29-1 and TRBJ1-1; a possible D gene is TRBD1 (6 bases). Trimming took 7 bases from V and 1 from J, leaving 22 bases between them. The CDR3 loop spans 16 amino acids. CDR1 SQVTM and CDR2 ANQGSEA come from the germline V gene. The CDR3 bases are TGCAGCGCCGCCTGGGGGGGCGAAGGGAAGAACACTGAAGCTTTCTTT. Translation gives CSAAWGGEGKNTEAFF.

This clonotype was seen only a few times. V usage is TRBV19 and J usage is TRBJ2-2, with D maybe TRBD2 (5 bases). Looked up from germline, CDR1 is LNHDA and CDR2 is SQIVND (reference sequence). V lost 11 bases and J lost 4, with 20 bases in between. The CDR3 runs to 15 residues. CDR3 protein: CACKKGLGGTGELFF. CDR3 DNA: TGTGCCTGTAAGAAGGGCCTCGGAGGCACCGGGGAGCTGTTTTTT. Variable domain in full (rest from reference TRBV19 and TRBJ2-2): DGGITQSPKYLFRKEGQNVTLSCEQNLNHDAMYWYRQDPGQGLRLIYYSQIVNDFQKGDIAEGYSVSREKKESFPLTVTSAQKNPTAFYLCACKKGLGGTGELFFGEGSRLTVL.